These T cell receptor beta chains were read from a single sample in a study of beta chain features in type 1 diabetes. The protocol was immunoSEQ multiplex PCR, while the TCRdb copy is restricted to in-frame clones and leaves out a portion. The table includes over 500,000 clones, 15% detected once. Specimen: naive CD4+ T cells from blood. All receptors come from a man aged 18 to 35 in good health. The CDR3 runs from the conserved cysteine through the conserved F or W. A D gene is named only where the DNA matches it firmly. The size field is filled for only some rows; it gives once, few, many or a size class.

cdr3_aa,cdr3_nt,v_call,clone_size,j_call,d_call
CASSYTSGSYEQYF,TGTGCCAGCAGTTATACTAGCGGGAGCTACGAGCAGTACTTC,TRBV6-6,.,TRBJ2-7,TRBD2
CASSPRRGSNQPQHF,TGTGCCAGCAGCCCCCGCAGGGGCTCCAATCAGCCCCAGCATTTT,TRBV28,few,TRBJ1-5,.
CSVGSGGRTEAFF,TGCAGCGTAGGATCAGGGGGCCGCACTGAAGCTTTCTTT,TRBV29-1,few,TRBJ1-1,TRBD1
CASSQASGINLYEQYF,TGTGCCAGCAGCCAAGCCTCCGGGATCAACCTTTACGAGCAGTACTTC,TRBV4-2,.,TRBJ2-7,.
CASSFPGRASYEQYF,TGTGCCAGCAGTTTCCCTGGCAGGGCCTCCTACGAGCAGTACTTC,TRBV28,.,TRBJ2-7,.
CASSLGGTTAETQYF,TGCGCCAGCAGCTTGGGGGGGACTACGGCCGAGACCCAGTACTTC,TRBV5-1,.,TRBJ2-5,TRBD2
CASSLRDRKETQYF,TGTGCCAGCAGCTTACGAGACAGGAAAGAGACCCAGTACTTC,TRBV7-9,few,TRBJ2-5,.
CASSQGGQVYNEQFF,TGCGCCAGCAGCCAAGGAGGACAGGTTTACAATGAGCAGTTCTTC,TRBV4-1,few,TRBJ2-1,TRBD1
CASTRVGSSYEQYF,TGTGCCAGCACACGGGTCGGGAGCTCCTACGAGCAGTACTTC,TRBV6-5,.,TRBJ2-7,.
CASSPLPGELFF,TGTGCCAGCAGCCCCCTCCCCGGGGAGCTGTTTTTT,TRBV7-7,few,TRBJ2-2,.
CASSVDSRGVNEQFF,TGTGCCAGCAGCGTAGATAGCAGGGGGGTCAATGAGCAGTTCTTC,TRBV9,.,TRBJ2-1,.
CASSFMQGGSTEAFF,TGTGCCAGCAGCTTTATGCAGGGGGGATCCACTGAAGCTTTCTTT,TRBV7-2,.,TRBJ1-1,TRBD1
CASSLRLLNEQFF,TGCGCCAGCAGCTTAAGGCTGCTTAATGAGCAGTTCTTC,TRBV5-1,.,TRBJ2-1,.
CASSEFQGGYGYTF,TGTGCCAGCAGTGAATTCCAGGGAGGGTATGGCTACACCTTC,TRBV6-1,few,TRBJ1-2,.
CASSSASGGHNEQFF,TGTGCCAGCAGTTCCGCTAGCGGGGGGCACAATGAGCAGTTCTTC,TRBV27,few,TRBJ2-1,TRBD2
CASSQVSGNTIYF,TGTGCCAGCAGCCAAGTCTCTGGAAACACCATATATTTT,TRBV14,.,TRBJ1-3,.
CASSRTDNEQFF,TGCGCCAGCAGCCGGACGGATAATGAGCAGTTCTTC,TRBV5-1,few,TRBJ2-1,.
CASSGSYEQYF,TGTGCCAGCAGTGGCTCCTACGAGCAGTACTTC,TRBV2,.,TRBJ2-7,.
CASSLGYGRFTTNEKLFF,TGTGCCAGCAGCTTGGGGTACGGACGATTTACAACTAATGAAAAACTGTTTTTT,TRBV7-2,.,TRBJ1-4,.
CASKRSGGDTIYF,TGTGCCTCGAAGAGGAGCGGAGGGGACACCATATATTTT,TRBV2,.,TRBJ1-3,.
CASTAEWLNTGELFF,TGTGCCAGCACCGCCGAGTGGCTCAACACCGGGGAGCTGTTTTTT,TRBV28,.,TRBJ2-2,.
CASSLVPSGGTDTQYF,TGCGCCAGCAGCTTGGTGCCTAGCGGGGGCACAGATACGCAGTATTTT,TRBV5-1,few,TRBJ2-3,TRBD2
CASSLQGQGFSQFF,TGCGCCAGCAGCCTACAGGGACAGGGATTTTCGCAGTTCTTC,TRBV4-1,few,TRBJ2-1,TRBD1
CASSFGERTLTDTQYF,TGTGCCAGCAGTTTTGGTGAGCGGACCCTCACAGATACGCAGTATTTT,TRBV28,.,TRBJ2-3,.
CASSETRAVDSPLHF,TGTGCCAGCAGTGAAACAAGGGCAGTGGATTCACCCCTCCACTTT,TRBV25-1,.,TRBJ1-6,.
CASRPGTAYEQYF,TGTGCCAGCAGACCAGGGACGGCCTACGAGCAGTACTTC,TRBV5-4,few,TRBJ2-7,.
CASSVHSQGAGETQYF,TGTGCCAGCAGCGTACACTCTCAGGGGGCAGGGGAGACCCAGTACTTC,TRBV9,few,TRBJ2-5,TRBD1
CASSPTGTGVSYEQYF,TGTGCCAGCAGCCCCACCGGGACAGGGGTATCCTACGAGCAGTACTTC,TRBV28,.,TRBJ2-7,TRBD1
CASSTTRGRGNQPQHF,TGTGCCAGCAGCACAACGAGGGGACGGGGCAATCAGCCCCAGCATTTT,TRBV11-2,few,TRBJ1-5,.
CASSSRTGDYGYTF,TGTGCCAGCAGTTCTCGGACAGGGGACTATGGCTACACCTTC,TRBV27,.,TRBJ1-2,TRBD1
CASRLGIETQYF,TGTGCCAGCCGCCTGGGGATCGAGACCCAGTACTTC,TRBV28,.,TRBJ2-5,.
CASRQGRNQPQHF,TGTGCCAGCAGACAGGGGCGCAATCAGCCCCAGCATTTT,TRBV28,.,TRBJ1-5,TRBD1
CASSPPNREAKNIQYF,TGTGCCAGCTCACCACCGAACAGGGAGGCCAAAAACATTCAGTACTTC,TRBV18,few,TRBJ2-4,.
CASSYTGDYQETQYF,TGCGCCAGCAGCTACACAGGAGACTACCAAGAGACCCAGTACTTC,TRBV5-1,.,TRBJ2-5,.
CASSIAGKVNYEQYF,TGTGCCAGTAGTATAGCCGGGAAAGTAAACTACGAGCAGTACTTC,TRBV19,.,TRBJ2-7,.
CASSEARNTEAFF,TGTGCCAGCAGTGAGGCTCGGAACACTGAAGCTTTCTTT,TRBV6-4,.,TRBJ1-1,.
CASSQGVSYQGYEQYF,TGCGCCAGCAGCCAAGGGGTCAGCTACCAGGGCTACGAGCAGTACTTC,TRBV4-3,few,TRBJ2-7,.
CASSSPGGITEAFF,TGTGCCAGCAGTTCGCCCGGAGGGATAACTGAAGCTTTCTTT,TRBV6-5,few,TRBJ1-1,.
CASSSQFLAGGTDTQYF,TGTGCCAGCTCCTCCCAATTCCTAGCGGGGGGCACAGATACGCAGTATTTT,TRBV18,.,TRBJ2-3,TRBD2
CAWSVRGTQYF,TGTGCCTGGAGTGTAAGGGGGACCCAGTACTTC,TRBV30,.,TRBJ2-5,.
CASSLSPPGRETQYF,TGTGCCAGCAGCTTGTCACCCCCGGGGCGCGAGACCCAGTACTTC,TRBV5-6,few,TRBJ2-5,.
CASSTDSPSVLEQYF,TGTGCCAGCAGCACCGACAGCCCGTCGGTACTCGAGCAGTACTTC,TRBV21-1,few,TRBJ2-7,.
CASSLGRMPDTQYF,TGTGCCAGCAGTTTAGGCAGGATGCCAGATACGCAGTATTTT,TRBV28,.,TRBJ2-3,.
CASSIISEAFF,TGTGCCAGCAGCATCATATCTGAAGCTTTCTTT,TRBV7-2,.,TRBJ1-1,.
CASSLGVGNQPQHF,TGTGCCAGCAGCTTGGGGGTCGGTAATCAGCCCCAGCATTTT,TRBV5-4,few,TRBJ1-5,.
CAWSVQGREQYF,TGTGCCTGGAGTGTACAAGGGCGGGAGCAGTACTTC,TRBV30,few,TRBJ2-7,.